The 10 T cell receptor beta chains reported below all come from one sample, sequenced in a study of OX40 agonist ivuxolimab in advanced cancers. The data were produced by immunoSEQ multiplex PCR, yet TCRdb's version contains in-frame clones alone and is incomplete. The sample contains some 60,000 clones, around 83% of which appear only once. The specimen was CD4+ or CD8+ T cells sorted from blood, collected in a trial of the OX40 agonist ivuxolimab. These receptors came from an adult with an advanced solid tumor such as melanoma, head and neck, liver or kidney cancer.

The chain employs TRBV30 and TRBJ2-1, with a weak D call TRBD1 (6 bases). Trimming removed 3 bases from V and 15 bases from J, with 18 bases in between. Looked up from germline, CDR1 is GTSNPN and CDR2 is SVGIG (reference sequence). This CDR3 has 12 residues. The CDR3 loop reads CAWSPGPGVTFF. Here the CDR3 DNA reads TGTGCCTGGAGCCCCGGCCCAGGGGTAACGTTCTTC.

The genes are TRBV7-2 and TRBJ2-5; D is perhaps TRBD1 or TRBD2 (5 bases each). This CDR3 contains 13 residues. Per the germline V gene, CDR1 is SGHTA and CDR2 is FQGNSA. V was pared by 6 bases and J by 7 bases, with 15 bases between. CDR3 loop: CASRDSGTPTQYF. CDR3 coding DNA: TGTGCCAGCAGGGACTCAGGGACCCCGACCCAGTACTTC.

The rearrangement uses TRBV5-6 and TRBJ2-7; TRBD1 or TRBD2 may be the D gene (5 bases each). Germline lookup yields CDR1 SGHDT and CDR2 YYEEEE. CDR3 length: 14 residues. Trimming shortened V by 0 bases and J by 3 bases, and 10 bases separated the two germline ends. CDR3 sequence: CASSLEGPSYEQYF. The CDR3 DNA reads as TGTGCCAGCAGCTTGGAGGGACCGAGCTACGAGCAGTACTTC. The variable domain in full, completed from reference TRBV5-6 and TRBJ2-7, reads DAGVTQSPTHLIKTRGQQVTLRCSPKSGHDTVSWYQQALGQGPQFIFQYYEEEERQRGNFPDRFSGHQFPNYSSELNVNALLLGDSALYLCASSLEGPSYEQYFGPGTRLTVT.

This sequence joins TRBV7-8 and TRBJ2-7; TRBD1 aligns across 8 bases. Germline V CDR1 and CDR2: SGHVS, FQNEAQ. The CDR3 contains 16 residues. V shed 5 bases and J 4 bases; nucleotides not matched to a gene: 13. The CDR3, as DNA: TGTGCCAGCAGCACACGACGGGGGACAGGACCTTACGAGCAGTACTTC. Translation: CASSTRRGTGPYEQYF.

This sequence joins TRBV6-4 and TRBJ2-2; maybe TRBD2 (5 bases). V was shortened by 5 bases and J by 7 bases, with 17 bases between the two germline ends. The CDR3 totals 15 residues. The V gene's germline CDR1 is MRHNA and CDR2 SNTAGT. The CDR3 loop is CASSPLPGGSGELFF. CDR3 in DNA: TGTGCCAGCAGTCCCCTTCCAGGAGGTAGCGGGGAGCTGTTTTTT.

This rearrangement joins TRBV7-6 to TRBJ2-7; a possible D gene is TRBD1 (6 bases). Germline CDR1 reads SGHVS; CDR2 reads FNYEAQ. The length of the CDR3 is 14 residues. V was shortened by 5 bases and J by 2 bases, with 13 bases between the two germline ends. Here the CDR3 reads CASSPGQTTYEQYF. CDR3 in DNA: TGTGCCAGCAGCCCCGGACAGACTACCTACGAGCAGTACTTC. Combining the CDR3 with reference TRBV7-6 and TRBJ2-7 gives the whole variable domain GAGVSQSPRYKVTKRGQDVALRCDPISGHVSLYWYRQALGQGPEFLTYFNYEAQQDKSGLPNDRFSAERPEGSISTLTIQRTEQRDSAMYRCASSPGQTTYEQYFGPGTRLTVT.

This clone was detected once. The CDR3 sequence is CASSLGRLAGTDTQYF. CDR3 bases: TGTGCCAGCAGCTTAGGCAGGCTAGCGGGCACAGATACGCAGTATTTT. This chain connects TRBV7-3 to TRBJ2-3; 7 bases align to TRBD2. Germline V gene data show CDR1 as SGHTA and CDR2 as FQGTGA. V lost 2 bases to trimming and J lost 1 base; unmatched junction nucleotides: 6. The CDR3 is made up of 16 amino acids.

This chain connects TRBV7-9 to TRBJ1-5, with D perhaps TRBD1 (6 bases). The CDR3 is made up of 15 amino acids. V shed 1 base and J shed 2 bases, with 9 bases lying between them. Germline CDR1 is SEHNR and CDR2 is FQNEAQ (reference sequence). The DNA of the CDR3 is TGTGCCAGCAGCTTAGAGGCAGGGGGCAATCAGCCCCAGCATTTT. This encodes CASSLEAGGNQPQHF.

The chain couples TRBV6-5 to TRBJ1-5; possibly TRBD1 for D (5 bases). Germline V gives CDR1 MNHEY, CDR2 SVGAGI. There are 13 residues in the CDR3. Trimming removed 0 bases from V and 9 bases from J, with 9 bases in between. The DNA of the CDR3 is TGTGCCAGCAGTTACTCGACGGGGGGGCCCCAGCATTTT. It yields the protein CASSYSTGGPQHF.

This clone was seen more than once but under ten times. The rearrangement uses TRBV7-7 and TRBJ2-7; 9 bases agree with TRBD1. Trimming took 5 bases from V and 1 from J; bases not matched to a gene: 6. CDR1 is SSHAT, CDR2 FNYEAQ, per germline (reference sequence). The CDR3 consists of 15 residues. CDR3 DNA sequence: TGTGCCAGCAGCGCCGGACAGGGGCGTTCCTACGAGCAGTACTTC. This translates into CASSAGQGRSYEQYF.